This T cell receptor (beta chain) was profiled in a study of CD8 T cells in ankylosing spondylitis. Notes on the study in general: There was a TCR beta motif, made of fewer than 10 highly homologous variants, that appeared characteristic of ankylosing spondylitis blood.

This clonotype has only a few counts. Its matching antigen is unknown. TCRdb recomputed calls from the 5' RACE reads with MiXCR, one row per CDR3 protein. This sample carries around 770,000 distinct CDR3 sequences, 12% of them seen once, and the ten largest clones take under 0.6%. Germline loops: CDR1 LNHNV, CDR2 YYDKDF (reference sequence). V was cut by 1 base and J by 9 bases, with 16 bases left in between. This CDR3 spans 15 amino acids. The chain joins TRBV15 to TRBJ2-1; the D gene is possibly TRBD1 (5 bases). The sequenced sample consisted of blood, either unsorted or a sorted T cell fraction (not recorded which). This receptor was identified in a male donor with ankylosing spondylitis. The CDR3 is CATSRARGFPFEQFF. In DNA form, the CDR3 reads TGTGCCACCAGCAGAGCAAGGGGTTTCCCATTTGAGCAGTTCTTC.